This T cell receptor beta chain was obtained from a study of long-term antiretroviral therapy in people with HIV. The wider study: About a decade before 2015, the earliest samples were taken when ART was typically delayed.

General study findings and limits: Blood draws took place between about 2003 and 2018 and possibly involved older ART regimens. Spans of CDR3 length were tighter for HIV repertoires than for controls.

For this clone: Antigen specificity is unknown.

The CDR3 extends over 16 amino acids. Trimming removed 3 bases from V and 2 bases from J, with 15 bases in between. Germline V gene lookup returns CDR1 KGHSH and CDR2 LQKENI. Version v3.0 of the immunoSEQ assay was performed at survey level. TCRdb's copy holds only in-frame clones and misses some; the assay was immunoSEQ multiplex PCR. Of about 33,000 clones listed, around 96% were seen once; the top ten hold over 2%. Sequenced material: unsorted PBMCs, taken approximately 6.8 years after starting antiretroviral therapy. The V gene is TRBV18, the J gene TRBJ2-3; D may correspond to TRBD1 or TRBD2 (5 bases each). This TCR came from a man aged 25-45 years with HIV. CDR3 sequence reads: CASSPFGTRDTDTQYF. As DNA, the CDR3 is TGTGCCAGCTCACCCTTCGGGACCCGAGACACAGATACGCAGTATTTT.